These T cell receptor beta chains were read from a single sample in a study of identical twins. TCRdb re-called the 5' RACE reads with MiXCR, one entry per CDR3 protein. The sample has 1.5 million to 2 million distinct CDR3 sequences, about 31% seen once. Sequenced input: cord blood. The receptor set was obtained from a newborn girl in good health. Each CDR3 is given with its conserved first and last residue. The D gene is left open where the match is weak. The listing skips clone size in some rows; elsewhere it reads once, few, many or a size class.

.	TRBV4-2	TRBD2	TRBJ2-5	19	CASSQGTLPPLAGEETQYF	TGTGCCAGCAGCCAAGGGACCCTACCGCCCCTAGCGGGGGAAGAGACCCAGTACTTC
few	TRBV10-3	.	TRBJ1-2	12	CAIRDTNYGYTF	TGTGCCATCCGGGACACTAACTATGGCTACACCTTC
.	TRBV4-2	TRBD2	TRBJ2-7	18	CASSQDSGLAKSSYEQYF	TGTGCCAGCAGCCAAGATTCGGGACTAGCGAAGAGCTCCTACGAGCAGTACTTC
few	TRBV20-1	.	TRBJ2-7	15	CSARDRRTDTYEQYF	TGCAGTGCTAGAGATCGGAGGACAGATACCTACGAGCAGTACTTC
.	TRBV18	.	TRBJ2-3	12	CASSPNADTQYF	TGTGCCAGCTCCCCCAACGCAGATACGCAGTATTTT
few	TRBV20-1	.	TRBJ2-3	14	CSAGIQGPADTQYF	TGCAGTGCTGGCATACAGGGACCCGCGGATACGCAGTATTTT
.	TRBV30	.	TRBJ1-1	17	CAWSVSTHFREGTEAFF	TGTGCCTGGAGTGTATCAACCCACTTCAGGGAGGGGACTGAAGCTTTCTTT
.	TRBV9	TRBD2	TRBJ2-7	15	CASPSGPSGQYEQYF	TGTGCCAGTCCCTCGGGGCCTAGCGGGCAGTACGAGCAGTACTTC
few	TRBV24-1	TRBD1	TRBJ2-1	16	CATSEADRGTYNEQFF	TGTGCCACCAGTGAGGCGGACAGGGGAACTTACAATGAGCAGTTCTTC
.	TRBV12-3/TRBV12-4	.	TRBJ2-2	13	CASSPRKSGELFF	TGTGCCAGCAGTCCTAGGAAATCCGGGGAGCTGTTTTTT
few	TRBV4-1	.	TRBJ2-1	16	CASSQGRRSSYNEQFF	TGCGCCAGCAGCCAAGGCAGACGGAGCTCCTACAATGAGCAGTTCTTC